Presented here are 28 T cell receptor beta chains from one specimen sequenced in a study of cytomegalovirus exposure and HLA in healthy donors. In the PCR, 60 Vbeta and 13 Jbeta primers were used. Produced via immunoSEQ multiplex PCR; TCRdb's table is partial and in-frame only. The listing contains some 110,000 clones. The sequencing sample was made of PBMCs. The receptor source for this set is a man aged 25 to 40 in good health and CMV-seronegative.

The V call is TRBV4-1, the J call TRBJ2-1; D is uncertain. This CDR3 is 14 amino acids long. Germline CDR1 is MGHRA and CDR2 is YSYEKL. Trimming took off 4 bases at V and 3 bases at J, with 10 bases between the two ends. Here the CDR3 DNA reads TGCGCCAGCAGCCGTTGGAGTAGCTACAATGAGCAGTTCTTC. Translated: CASSRWSSYNEQFF.

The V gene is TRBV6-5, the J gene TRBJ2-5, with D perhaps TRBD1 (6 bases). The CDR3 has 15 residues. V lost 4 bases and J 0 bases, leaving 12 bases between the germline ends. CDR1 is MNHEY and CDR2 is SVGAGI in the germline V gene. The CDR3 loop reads CASSFGTQYQETQYF. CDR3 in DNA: TGTGCCAGCAGTTTTGGGACACAGTACCAAGAGACCCAGTACTTC.

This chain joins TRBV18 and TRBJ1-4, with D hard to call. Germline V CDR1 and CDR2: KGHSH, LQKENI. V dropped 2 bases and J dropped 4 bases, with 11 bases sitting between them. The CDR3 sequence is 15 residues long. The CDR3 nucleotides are TGTGCCAGCTCACCATCAAACCGGGATAATGAAAAACTGTTTTTT. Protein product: CASSPSNRDNEKLFF.

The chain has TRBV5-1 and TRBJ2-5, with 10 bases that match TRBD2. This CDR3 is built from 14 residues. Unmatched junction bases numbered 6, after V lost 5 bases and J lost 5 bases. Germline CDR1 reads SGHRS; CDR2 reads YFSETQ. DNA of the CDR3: TGCGCCAGCAGTGGGACTAGCGTATCTGAGACCCAGTACTTC. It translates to CASSGTSVSETQYF.

The CDR3 region is CASSPQGQGSNEQYF. The CDR3 DNA reads TGTGCCAGCTCACCTCAAGGACAGGGGAGCAACGAGCAGTACTTC. The chain couples TRBV18 to TRBJ2-7; 9 bases agree with TRBD1. With V trimmed by 3 bases and J by 5 bases, 8 bases remained unmatched. Germline assignment: CDR1 KGHSH and CDR2 LQKENI. This CDR3 is 15 amino acids long. Together with reference TRBV18 and TRBJ2-7, the CDR3 gives the full variable domain: NAGVMQNPRHLVRRRGQEARLRCSPMKGHSHVYWYRQLPEEGLKFMVYLQKENIIDESGMPKERFSAEFPKEGPSILRIQQVVRGDSAAYFCASSPQGQGSNEQYFGPGTRLTVT.

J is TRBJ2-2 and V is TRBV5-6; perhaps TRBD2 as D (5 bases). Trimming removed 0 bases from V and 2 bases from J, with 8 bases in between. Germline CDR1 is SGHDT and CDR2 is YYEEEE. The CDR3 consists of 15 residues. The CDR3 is CASSLDGVNTGELFF. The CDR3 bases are TGTGCCAGCAGCTTGGACGGGGTTAACACCGGGGAGCTGTTTTTT.

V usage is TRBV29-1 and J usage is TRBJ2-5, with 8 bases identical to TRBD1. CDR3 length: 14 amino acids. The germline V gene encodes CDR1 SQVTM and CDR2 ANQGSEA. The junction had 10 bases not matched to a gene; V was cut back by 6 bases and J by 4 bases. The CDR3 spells CSVSRGQVLETQYF. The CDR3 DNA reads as TGCAGCGTGAGCAGGGGGCAGGTATTAGAGACCCAGTACTTC.

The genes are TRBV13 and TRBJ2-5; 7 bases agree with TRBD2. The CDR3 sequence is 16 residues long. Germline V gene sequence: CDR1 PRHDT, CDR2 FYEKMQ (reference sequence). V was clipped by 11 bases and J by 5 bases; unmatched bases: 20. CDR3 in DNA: TGTGCCGGTTCCCAGAGGGTAGCGGGTACTAAGGAGACCCAGTACTTC. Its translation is CAGSQRVAGTKETQYF.

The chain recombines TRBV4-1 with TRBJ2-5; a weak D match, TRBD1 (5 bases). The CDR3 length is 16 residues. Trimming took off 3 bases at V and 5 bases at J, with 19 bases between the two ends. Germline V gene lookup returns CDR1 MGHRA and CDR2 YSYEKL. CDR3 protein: CASSHIGHSTRETQYF. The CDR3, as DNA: TGCGCCAGCAGCCATATAGGACATTCCACGAGGGAGACCCAGTACTTC.

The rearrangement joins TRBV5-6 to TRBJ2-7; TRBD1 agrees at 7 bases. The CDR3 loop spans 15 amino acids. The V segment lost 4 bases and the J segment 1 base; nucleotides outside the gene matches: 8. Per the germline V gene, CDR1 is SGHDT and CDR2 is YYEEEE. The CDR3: CASSRVDRDSYEQYF. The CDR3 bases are TGTGCCAGCAGCAGAGTAGACAGGGATTCCTACGAGCAGTACTTC.

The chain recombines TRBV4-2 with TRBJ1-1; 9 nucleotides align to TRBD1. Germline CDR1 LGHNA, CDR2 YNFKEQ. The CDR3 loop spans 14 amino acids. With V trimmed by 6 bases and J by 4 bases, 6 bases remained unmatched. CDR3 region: CASSGTGLGTEAFF. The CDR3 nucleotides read TGTGCCAGCAGTGGGACAGGGTTGGGCACTGAAGCTTTCTTT.

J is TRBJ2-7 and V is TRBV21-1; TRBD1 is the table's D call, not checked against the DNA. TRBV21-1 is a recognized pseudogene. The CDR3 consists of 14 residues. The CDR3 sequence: CASGDRGFLYEQYF. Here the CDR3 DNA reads TGTGCCAGCGGAGACAGGGGTTTCCTCTACGAGCAGTACTTC.

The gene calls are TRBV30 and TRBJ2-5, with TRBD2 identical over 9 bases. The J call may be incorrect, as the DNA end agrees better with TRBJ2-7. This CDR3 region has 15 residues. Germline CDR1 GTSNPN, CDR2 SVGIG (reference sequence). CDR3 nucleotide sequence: TGTGCCTGGAGTCTTCCCCTTTTAGCGGGGGACGAGCAGTACTTC. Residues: CAWSLPLLAGDEQYF.

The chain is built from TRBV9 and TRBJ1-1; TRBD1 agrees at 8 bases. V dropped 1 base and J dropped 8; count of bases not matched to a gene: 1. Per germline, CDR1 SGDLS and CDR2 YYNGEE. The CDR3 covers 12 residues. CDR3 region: CASSVHRGEAFF. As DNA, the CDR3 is TGTGCCAGCAGCGTACACAGGGGGGAAGCTTTCTTT.

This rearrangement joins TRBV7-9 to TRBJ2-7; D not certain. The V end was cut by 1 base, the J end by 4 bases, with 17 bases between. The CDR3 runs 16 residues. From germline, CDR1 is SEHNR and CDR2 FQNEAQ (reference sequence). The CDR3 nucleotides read TGTGCCAGCAGCTTAGAATCTGCCACAAACCCTTACGAGCAGTACTTC. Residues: CASSLESATNPYEQYF.

CDR3 loop: CTSSQDTPTGAKREKLFF. CDR3 bases: TGCACCAGCAGCCAAGATACCCCTACAGGGGCCAAAAGGGAAAAACTGTTTTTT. This chain uses TRBV1 with TRBJ1-4; the table gives TRBD1 as D, unverified against the DNA. TRBV1 is flagged as a pseudogene. The CDR3 has 18 amino acids.

The DNA of the CDR3 is TGTGCCAGCAGCCAAGATCTTCTAGCGGGCCTCGATACGCAGTATTTT. Translating gives CASSQDLLAGLDTQYF. The J gene is TRBJ2-3, the V gene TRBV14; TRBD2 matches 8 bases. V shed 0 bases, J shed 6 bases, and the junction held 8 bases outside the gene matches. The CDR3 totals 16 residues. The V gene's germline CDR1 is SGHDN and CDR2 FVKESK.

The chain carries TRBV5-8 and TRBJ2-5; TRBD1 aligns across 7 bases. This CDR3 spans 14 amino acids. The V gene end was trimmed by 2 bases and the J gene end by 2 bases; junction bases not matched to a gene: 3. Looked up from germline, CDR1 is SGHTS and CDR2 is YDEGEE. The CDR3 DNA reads TGTGCCAGCAGCTTTATGGGACAGCAAGAGACCCAGTACTTC. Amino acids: CASSFMGQQETQYF.

CDR3 coding DNA: TGTGCCAGCAGCTTAGACGGGGGGGCATCAGATACGCAGTATTTT. Its translation: CASSLDGGASDTQYF. The V call is TRBV11-3, the J call TRBJ2-3, with 8 bases fitting TRBD2. The J segment lost 4 bases and the V segment lost 0 bases, leaving 3 bases of the junction unmatched. Germline lookup yields CDR1 SGHNT and CDR2 YENEEA. The CDR3 has 15 amino acids.

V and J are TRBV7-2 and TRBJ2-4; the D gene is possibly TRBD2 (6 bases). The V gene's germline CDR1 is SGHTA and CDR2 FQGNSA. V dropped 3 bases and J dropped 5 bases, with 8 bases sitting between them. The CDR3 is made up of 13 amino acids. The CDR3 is CASSFGGENIQYF. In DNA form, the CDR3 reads TGTGCCAGCAGCTTCGGCGGGGAAAACATTCAGTACTTC.

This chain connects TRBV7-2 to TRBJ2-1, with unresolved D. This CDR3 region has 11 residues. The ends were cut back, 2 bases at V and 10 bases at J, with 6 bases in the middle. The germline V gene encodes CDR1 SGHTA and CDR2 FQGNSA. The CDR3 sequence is CASSLLREQFF. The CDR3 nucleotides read TGTGCCAGCAGCTTACTCCGGGAGCAGTTCTTC.

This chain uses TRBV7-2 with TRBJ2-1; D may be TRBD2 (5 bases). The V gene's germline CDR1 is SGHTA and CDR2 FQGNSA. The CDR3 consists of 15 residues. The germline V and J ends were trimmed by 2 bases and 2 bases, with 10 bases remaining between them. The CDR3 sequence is CASSLLGETYNEQFF. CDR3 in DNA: TGTGCCAGCAGCTTACTCGGGGAGACCTACAATGAGCAGTTCTTC.

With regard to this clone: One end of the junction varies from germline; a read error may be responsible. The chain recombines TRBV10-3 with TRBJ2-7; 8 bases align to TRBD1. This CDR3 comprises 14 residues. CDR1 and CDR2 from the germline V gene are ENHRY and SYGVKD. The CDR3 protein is CVISEQAGGDEQYF. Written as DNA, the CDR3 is TGTGTCATCAGTGAACAGGCAGGGGGCGACGAGCAGTACTTC.

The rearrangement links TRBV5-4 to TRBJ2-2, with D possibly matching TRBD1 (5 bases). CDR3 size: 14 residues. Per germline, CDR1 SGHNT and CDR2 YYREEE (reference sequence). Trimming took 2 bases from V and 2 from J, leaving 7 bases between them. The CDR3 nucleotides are TGTGCCAGCAGCTTTGGGGCTAACACCGGGGAGCTGTTTTTT. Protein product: CASSFGANTGELFF.

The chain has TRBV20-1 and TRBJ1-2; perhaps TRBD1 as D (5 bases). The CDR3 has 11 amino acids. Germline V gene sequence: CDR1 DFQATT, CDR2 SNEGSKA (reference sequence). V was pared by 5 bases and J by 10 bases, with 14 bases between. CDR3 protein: CSAPDSQFYTF. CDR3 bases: TGCAGTGCTCCCGACAGCCAATTCTACACCTTC.

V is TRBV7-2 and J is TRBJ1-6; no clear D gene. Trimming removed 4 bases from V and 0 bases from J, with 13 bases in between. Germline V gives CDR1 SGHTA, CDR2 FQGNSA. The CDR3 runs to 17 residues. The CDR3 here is CASSSPTGSSYNSPLHF. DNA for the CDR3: TGTGCCAGCAGCTCCCCGACCGGGAGCTCCTATAATTCACCCCTCCACTTT.

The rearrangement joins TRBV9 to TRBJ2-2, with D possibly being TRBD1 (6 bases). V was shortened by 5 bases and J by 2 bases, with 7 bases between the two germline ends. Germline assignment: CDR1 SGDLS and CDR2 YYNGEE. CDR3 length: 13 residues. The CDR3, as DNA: TGTGCCAGCAGGGGACAAAACACCGGGGAGCTGTTTTTT. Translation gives CASRGQNTGELFF.

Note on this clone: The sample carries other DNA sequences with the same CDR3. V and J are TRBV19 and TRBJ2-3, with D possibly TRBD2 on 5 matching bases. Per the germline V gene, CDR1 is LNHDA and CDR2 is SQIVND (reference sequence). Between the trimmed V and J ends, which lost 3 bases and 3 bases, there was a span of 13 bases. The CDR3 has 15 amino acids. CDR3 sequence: CASSIGGRVTDTQYF. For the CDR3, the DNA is TGTGCCAGTAGTATTGGAGGCAGAGTTACAGATACGCAGTATTTT. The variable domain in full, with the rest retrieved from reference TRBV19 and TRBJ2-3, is DGGITQSPKYLFRKEGQNVTLSCEQNLNHDAMYWYRQDPGQGLRLIYYSQIVNDFQKGDIAEGYSVSREKKESFPLTVTSAQKNPTAFYLCASSIGGRVTDTQYFGPGTRLTVL.